Listed below are T cell receptor beta chains from one sample, sequenced in a study of T cell responses to AZD1222 COVID-19 vaccine. Clones were sequenced by immunoSEQ multiplex PCR, and TCRdb holds only the in-frame ones, with some missing. The table has roughly 160,000 clones, around 90% seen once. The sample was peripheral blood, taken on day 0 of AZD1222 vaccination. The origin of the receptors is an adult in good health. CDR3s include the opening cysteine and the closing phenylalanine or tryptophan. Fields, in order: J gene, V gene, CDR3 protein.

TRBJ1-1	TRBV19	CATWDSRMNTEAFF
TRBJ2-1	TRBV4-2	CASSQGLANEQFF
TRBJ2-4	TRBV6-5	CASSYSTGAPLYF
TRBJ1-2	TRBV7-9	CASSLGEGVVYGYTF
TRBJ2-1	TRBV3-1/TRBV3-2	CASSHPLAHTKYNEQFF
TRBJ2-5	TRBV5-4	CASSSRGGTQYF
TRBJ1-1	TRBV11-3	CASSFSGANTEAFF
TRBJ1-1	TRBV6-5	CASSYSIYGNTEAFF
TRBJ1-1	TRBV6-2/TRBV6-3	CASSQTDRGDYTEAFF
TRBJ2-5	TRBV6-1	CASSEGVSLGTQYF
TRBJ1-5	TRBV7-9	CASSLGSDHGQPQHF
TRBJ1-5	TRBV12-5	CASGDSFSNQPQHF
TRBJ2-1	TRBV7-3	CASSPPGLNYNEQFF
TRBJ2-3	TRBV9	CASSVGASSTDTQYF
TRBJ2-3	TRBV7-9	CASSFRGNRKTDTQYF
TRBJ1-5	TRBV25-1	CASSESGTGNQPQHF
TRBJ1-5	TRBV4-3	CASSLLPNQPQHF
TRBJ2-7	TRBV11-2	CASSSQPSTAPGF
TRBJ2-2	TRBV9	CASSGALAAGELFF
TRBJ2-7	TRBV7-3	CASSLGSGVPYEQYF
TRBJ2-4	TRBV6-5	CATLRLAGVQYF
TRBJ2-1	TRBV4-3	CASSHRGYNEQFF
TRBJ1-5	TRBV6-5	CASSRLGNQPQHF
TRBJ2-7	TRBV12-3/TRBV12-4	CASSLGGTGEQYF
TRBJ2-3	TRBV5-1	CASSQATSTDTQYF
TRBJ2-3	TRBV11-2	CASSPLTGGRITDTQYF
TRBJ2-3	TRBV7-9	CASSRSGSTDTQYF
TRBJ1-6	TRBV4-1	CASSQARLIGLYNSPLHF
TRBJ1-1	TRBV19	CASSILGTEAFF
TRBJ1-4	TRBV30	CAWSRGHGGEKLFF
TRBJ1-4	TRBV5-1	CASSLGTVSTNEKLFF
TRBJ2-3	TRBV7-3	CASSLTLAGTDTQYF
TRBJ2-7	TRBV7-3	CASSSSPGAEQYF
TRBJ1-1	TRBV4-1	CASSQESGQGSGTEAFF
TRBJ2-7	TRBV19	CASSIAERSSYEQYF
TRBJ2-3	TRBV4-2	CASGSASTDTQYF
TRBJ1-2	TRBV12-5	CASGPGNYDYTF
TRBJ2-2	TRBV9	CASSVERGAGATGELFF
TRBJ2-7	TRBV6-5	CASSSGQGPPYEQYF
TRBJ2-1	TRBV6-5	CASSRDRINEQFF
TRBJ2-3	TRBV27	CASSLVGGGGTDTQYF
TRBJ2-7	TRBV3-1/TRBV3-2	CASSQGAGEGEQYF
TRBJ1-1	TRBV12-5	CASGLVGGTEAFF
TRBJ2-3	TRBV19	CASRVAGGDTQYF
TRBJ1-3	TRBV7-2	CASSLSGTGGNTIYF
TRBJ1-2	TRBV12-5	CASGVTGAANYGYTF
TRBJ1-5	TRBV7-9	CASSLGTGGGNQPQHF
TRBJ2-7	TRBV24-1	CATSDTGQGLTYEQYF
TRBJ2-3	TRBV19	CASRGLAGKFSTDTQYF
TRBJ2-1	TRBV28	CASSFPPRTVNEQFF
TRBJ1-5	TRBV5-3	CARSLYRGPAVNQPQHF
TRBJ1-1	TRBV11-2	CASSHRQIEHTEAFF
TRBJ1-5	TRBV10-3	CAISESLGGSYSNQPQHF
TRBJ1-6	TRBV18	CASTERGAVYNSPLHF
TRBJ2-7	TRBV27	CASSLRRDRVYEQYF
TRBJ2-6	TRBV12-5	CASGLNRGPGANVLTF
TRBJ1-5	TRBV4-1	CASSHQQGAYQPQHF